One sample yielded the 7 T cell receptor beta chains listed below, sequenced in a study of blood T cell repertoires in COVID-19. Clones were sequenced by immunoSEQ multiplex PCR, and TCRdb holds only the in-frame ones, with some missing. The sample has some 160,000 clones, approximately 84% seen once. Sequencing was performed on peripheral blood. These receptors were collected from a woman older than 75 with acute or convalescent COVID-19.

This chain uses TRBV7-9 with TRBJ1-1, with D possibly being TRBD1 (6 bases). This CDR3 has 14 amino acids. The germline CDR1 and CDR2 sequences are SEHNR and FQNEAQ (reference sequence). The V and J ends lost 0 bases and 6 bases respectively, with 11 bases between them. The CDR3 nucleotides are TGTGCCAGCAGCTTAGCGGGGGCAGGGGCTGAAGCTTTCTTT. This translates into CASSLAGAGAEAFF.

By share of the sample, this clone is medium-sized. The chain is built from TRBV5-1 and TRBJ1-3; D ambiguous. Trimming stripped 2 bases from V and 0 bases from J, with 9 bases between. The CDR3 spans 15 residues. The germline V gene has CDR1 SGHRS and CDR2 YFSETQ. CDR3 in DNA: TGCGCCAGCAGCTTCGAGGGTGACTCTGGAAACACCATATATTTT. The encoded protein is CASSFEGDSGNTIYF.

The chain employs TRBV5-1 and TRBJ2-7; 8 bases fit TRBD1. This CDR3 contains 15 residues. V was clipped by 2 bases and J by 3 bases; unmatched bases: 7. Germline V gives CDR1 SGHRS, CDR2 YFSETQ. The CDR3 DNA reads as TGCGCCAGCAGCTTTGAGACAGGGGAAGGCTACGAGCAGTACTTC. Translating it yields CASSFETGEGYEQYF.

CDR3 DNA sequence: TGTGCCATCAGTGGGCCCTACAATGAGCAGTTCTTC. Protein: CAISGPYNEQFF. The chain recombines TRBV10-3 with TRBJ2-1; D call uncertain. Deletions cut 4 bases from V and 2 bases from J, with 3 bases between. The germline V gene encodes CDR1 ENHRY and CDR2 SYGVKD. The CDR3 runs 12 residues.

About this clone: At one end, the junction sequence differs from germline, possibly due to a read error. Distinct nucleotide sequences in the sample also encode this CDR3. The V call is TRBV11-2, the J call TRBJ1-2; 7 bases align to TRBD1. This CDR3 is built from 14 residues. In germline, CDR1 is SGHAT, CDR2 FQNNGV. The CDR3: CASSLEAGGYGYTF. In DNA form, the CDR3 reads TGTGCCAGCAGCCTAGAGGCAGGGGGCTATGGCTACACCTTC.

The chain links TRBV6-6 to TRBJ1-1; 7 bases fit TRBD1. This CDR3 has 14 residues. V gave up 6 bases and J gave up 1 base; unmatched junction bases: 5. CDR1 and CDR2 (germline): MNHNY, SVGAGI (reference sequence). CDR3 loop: CASSTTGANTEAFF. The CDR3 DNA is TGTGCCAGCAGCACCACAGGGGCGAACACTGAAGCTTTCTTT.

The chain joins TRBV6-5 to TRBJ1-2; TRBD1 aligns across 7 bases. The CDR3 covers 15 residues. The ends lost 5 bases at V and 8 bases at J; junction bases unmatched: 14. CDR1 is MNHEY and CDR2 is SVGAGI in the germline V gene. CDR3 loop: CASSREGAIGRGYTF. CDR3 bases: TGTGCCAGCAGTCGAGAGGGGGCGATAGGGAGGGGCTACACCTTC.